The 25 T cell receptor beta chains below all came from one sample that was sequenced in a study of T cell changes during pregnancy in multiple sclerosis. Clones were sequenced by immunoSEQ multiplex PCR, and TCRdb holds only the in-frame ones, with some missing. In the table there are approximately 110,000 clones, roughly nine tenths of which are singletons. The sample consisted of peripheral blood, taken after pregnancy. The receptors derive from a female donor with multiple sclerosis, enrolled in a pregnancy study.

The chain's CDR3 is CASSKVGGLAVSYEQYF. CDR3 in DNA: TGTGCCAGCAGCAAAGTAGGGGGACTAGCGGTGTCCTACGAGCAGTACTTC. The chain uses TRBV21-1 and TRBJ2-7; TRBD2 is taken as the D call from the table, unchecked against the DNA. TRBV21-1 is a listed pseudogene. The CDR3 sequence is 17 residues long.

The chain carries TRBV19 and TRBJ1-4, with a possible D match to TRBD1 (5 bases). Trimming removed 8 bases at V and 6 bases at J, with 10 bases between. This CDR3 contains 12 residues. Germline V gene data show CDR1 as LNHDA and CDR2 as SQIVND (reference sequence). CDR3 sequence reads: CASDGGDEKLFF. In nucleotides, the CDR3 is TGTGCCAGTGACGGGGGGGATGAAAAACTGTTTTTT.

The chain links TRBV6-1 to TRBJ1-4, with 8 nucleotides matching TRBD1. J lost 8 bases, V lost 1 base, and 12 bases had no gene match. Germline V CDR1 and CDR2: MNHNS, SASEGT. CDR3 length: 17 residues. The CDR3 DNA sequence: TGTGCCAGCAGTGAAGGACAGGGGCCTATGCCTCTGGAAAAACTGTTTTTT. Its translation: CASSEGQGPMPLEKLFF.

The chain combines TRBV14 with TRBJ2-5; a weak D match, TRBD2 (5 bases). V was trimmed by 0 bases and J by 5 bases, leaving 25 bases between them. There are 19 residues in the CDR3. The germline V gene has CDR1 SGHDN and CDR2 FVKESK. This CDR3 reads CASSQDFSLGALHLETQYF. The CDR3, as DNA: TGTGCCAGCAGCCAAGATTTCAGCTTGGGAGCCCTACATTTGGAGACCCAGTACTTC. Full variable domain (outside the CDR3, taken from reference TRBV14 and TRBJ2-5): EAGVTQFPSHSVIEKGQTVTLRCDPISGHDNLYWYRRVMGKEIKFLLHFVKESKQDESGMPNNRFLAERTGGTYSTLKVQPAELEDSGVYFCASSQDFSLGALHLETQYFGPGTRLLVL.

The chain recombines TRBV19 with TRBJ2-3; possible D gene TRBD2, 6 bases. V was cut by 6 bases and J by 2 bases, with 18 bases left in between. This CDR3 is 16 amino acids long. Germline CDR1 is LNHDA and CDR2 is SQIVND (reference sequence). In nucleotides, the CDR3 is TGTGCCAGTAGGACCTTACGCAGCGGGCCCACAGATACGCAGTATTTT. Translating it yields CASRTLRSGPTDTQYF.

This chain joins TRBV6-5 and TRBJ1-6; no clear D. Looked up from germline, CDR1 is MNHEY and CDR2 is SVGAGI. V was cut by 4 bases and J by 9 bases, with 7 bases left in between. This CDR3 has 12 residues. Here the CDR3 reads CASSFAGSPLHF. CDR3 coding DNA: TGTGCCAGCAGTTTCGCGGGTTCACCCCTCCACTTT.

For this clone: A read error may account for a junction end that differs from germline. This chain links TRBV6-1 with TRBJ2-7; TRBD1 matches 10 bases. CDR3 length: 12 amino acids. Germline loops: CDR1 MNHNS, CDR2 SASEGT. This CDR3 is CASSERGTGAFF. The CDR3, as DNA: TGTGCCAGCAGTGAAAGGGGGACAGGGGCCTTCTTC.

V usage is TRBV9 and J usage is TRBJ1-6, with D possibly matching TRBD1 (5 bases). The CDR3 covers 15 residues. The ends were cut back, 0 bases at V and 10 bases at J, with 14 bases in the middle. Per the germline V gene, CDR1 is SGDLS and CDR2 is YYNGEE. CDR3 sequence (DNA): TGTGCCAGCAGCGTAGCTTACGGGGGAGGATCACCCCTCCACTTT. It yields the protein CASSVAYGGGSPLHF.

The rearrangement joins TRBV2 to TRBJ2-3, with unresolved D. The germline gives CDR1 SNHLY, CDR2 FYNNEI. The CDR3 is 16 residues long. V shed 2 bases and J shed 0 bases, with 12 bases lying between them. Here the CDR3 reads CASSEWPDTSTDTQYF. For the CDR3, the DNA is TGTGCCAGCAGTGAATGGCCAGACACTAGCACAGATACGCAGTATTTT.

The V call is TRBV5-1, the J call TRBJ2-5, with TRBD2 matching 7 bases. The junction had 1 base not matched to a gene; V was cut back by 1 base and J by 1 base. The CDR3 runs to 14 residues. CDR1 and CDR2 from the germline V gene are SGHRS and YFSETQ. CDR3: CASSLSGAQETQYF. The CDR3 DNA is TGCGCCAGCAGCTTGAGCGGGGCCCAAGAGACCCAGTACTTC. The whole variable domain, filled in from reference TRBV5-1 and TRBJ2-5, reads KAGVTQTPRYLIKTRGQQVTLSCSPISGHRSVSWYQQTPGQGLQFLFEYFSETQRNKGNFPGRFSGRQFSNSRSEMNVSTLELGDSALYLCASSLSGAQETQYFGPGTRLLVL.

The CDR3 nucleotides read TGTGCCAGCAGCGTCCCGATCCCGACTAGCGGGGGTTTGGGCACCGGGGAGCTGTTTTTT. Translated, it gives CASSVPIPTSGGLGTGELFF. The chain combines TRBV9 with TRBJ2-2; TRBD2 matches 12 bases. Germline CDR1 is SGDLS and CDR2 is YYNGEE. J gave up 4 bases and V 2 bases, and 15 bases lay outside the gene matches. This CDR3 has 20 residues.

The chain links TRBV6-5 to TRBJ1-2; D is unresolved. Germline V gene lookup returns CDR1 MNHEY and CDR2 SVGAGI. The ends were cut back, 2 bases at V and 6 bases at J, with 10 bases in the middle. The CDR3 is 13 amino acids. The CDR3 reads CASSYGQVDGYTF. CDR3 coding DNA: TGTGCCAGCAGTTACGGTCAGGTGGATGGCTACACCTTC.

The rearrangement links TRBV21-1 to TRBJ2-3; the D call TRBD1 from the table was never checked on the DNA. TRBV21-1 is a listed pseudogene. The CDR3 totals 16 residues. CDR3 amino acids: CASSTEPAGPTDTQYF. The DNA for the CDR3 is TGTGCCAGCAGCACCGAACCAGCAGGCCCCACAGATACGCAGTATTTT.

The CDR3 here is CASSVGSGGIQYF. The CDR3 coding sequence is TGTGCCAGCAGCGTAGGGAGCGGCGGGATCCAGTACTTC. The rearrangement links TRBV9 to TRBJ2-4; the D gene is possibly TRBD2 (6 bases). The CDR3 totals 13 residues. CDR1 and CDR2 from the germline V gene are SGDLS and YYNGEE. The V gene lost 0 bases and the J gene lost 13 bases, with 14 bases spanning the gap.

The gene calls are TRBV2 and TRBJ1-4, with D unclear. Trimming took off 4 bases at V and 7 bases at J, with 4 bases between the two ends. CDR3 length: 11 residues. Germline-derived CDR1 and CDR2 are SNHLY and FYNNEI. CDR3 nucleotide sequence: TGTGCCAGCAGTGGGAGTGAAAAACTGTTTTTT. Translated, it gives CASSGSEKLFF.

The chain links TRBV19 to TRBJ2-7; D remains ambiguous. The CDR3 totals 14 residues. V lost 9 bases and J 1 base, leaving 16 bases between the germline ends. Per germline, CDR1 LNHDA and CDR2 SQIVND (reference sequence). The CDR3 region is CASSLRGESYEQYF. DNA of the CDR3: TGTGCCAGCTCCCTCAGAGGAGAGTCCTACGAGCAGTACTTC.

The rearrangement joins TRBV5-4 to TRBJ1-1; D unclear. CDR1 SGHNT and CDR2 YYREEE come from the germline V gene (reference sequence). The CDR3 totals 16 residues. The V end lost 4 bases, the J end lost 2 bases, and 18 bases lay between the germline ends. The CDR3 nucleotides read TGTGCCAGCAGCCCTTCTAGCTTAGGGATTAACACTGAAGCTTTCTTT. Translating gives CASSPSSLGINTEAFF.

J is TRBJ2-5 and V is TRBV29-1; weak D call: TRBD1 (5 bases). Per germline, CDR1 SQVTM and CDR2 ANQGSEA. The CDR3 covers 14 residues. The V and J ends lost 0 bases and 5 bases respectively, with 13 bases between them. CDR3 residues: CSVEDGHMVETQYF. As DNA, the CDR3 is TGCAGCGTTGAAGACGGACATATGGTGGAGACCCAGTACTTC.

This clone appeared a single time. The CDR3 nucleotides read TGTGCCATCTGGGGGGGACCGCGGGGCTACACCTTC. The encoded protein is CAIWGGPRGYTF. V usage is TRBV25-1 and J usage is TRBJ1-2; D is possibly TRBD1 (5 bases). V lost 10 bases, J lost 8 bases, and 17 bases lay in between. The germline gives CDR1 MGHDK, CDR2 SYGVNS. This CDR3 contains 12 residues.

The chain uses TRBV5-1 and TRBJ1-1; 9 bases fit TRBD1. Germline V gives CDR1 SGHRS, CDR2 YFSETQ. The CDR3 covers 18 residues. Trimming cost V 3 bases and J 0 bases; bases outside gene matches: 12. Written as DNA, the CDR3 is TGCGCCAGCAGCTCAACCCTGGGACAGGGCCCCGTGAACACTGAAGCTTTCTTT. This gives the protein CASSSTLGQGPVNTEAFF.

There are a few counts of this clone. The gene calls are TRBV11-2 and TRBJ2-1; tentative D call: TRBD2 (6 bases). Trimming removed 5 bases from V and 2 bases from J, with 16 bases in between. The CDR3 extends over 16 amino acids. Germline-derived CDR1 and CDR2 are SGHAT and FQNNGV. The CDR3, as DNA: TGTGCCAGCAGCGGGCAGGTAGCGGCCCCCTACAATGAGCAGTTCTTC. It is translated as CASSGQVAAPYNEQFF.

For the CDR3, the DNA is TGCGCCAGCAGTTACCGGGACAGGGGGCTACCCACTGAAGCTTTCTTT. Its translation: CASSYRDRGLPTEAFF. The V call is TRBV5-1, the J call TRBJ1-1; 12 nucleotides align to TRBD1. The CDR3 length is 16 residues. CDR1 is SGHRS, CDR2 YFSETQ, per germline. J lost 4 bases, V lost 5 bases, and 9 bases had no gene match.

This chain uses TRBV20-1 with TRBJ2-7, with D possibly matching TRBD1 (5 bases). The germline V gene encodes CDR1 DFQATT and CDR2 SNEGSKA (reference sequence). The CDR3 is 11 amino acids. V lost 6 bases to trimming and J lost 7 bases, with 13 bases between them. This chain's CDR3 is CSATTVGEQYF. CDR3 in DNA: TGCAGTGCAACGACAGTGGGGGAGCAGTACTTC.

CDR3 nucleotides: TGTGCCAGCAGCCAGGGACAGGCCGACTACGAGCAGTACTTC. Translated: CASSQGQADYEQYF. The rearrangement uses TRBV5-4 and TRBJ2-7; 8 nucleotides agree with TRBD1. The CDR3 consists of 14 residues. Germline lookup yields CDR1 SGHNT and CDR2 YYREEE (reference sequence). V was clipped by 4 bases and J by 3 bases; unmatched bases: 6.

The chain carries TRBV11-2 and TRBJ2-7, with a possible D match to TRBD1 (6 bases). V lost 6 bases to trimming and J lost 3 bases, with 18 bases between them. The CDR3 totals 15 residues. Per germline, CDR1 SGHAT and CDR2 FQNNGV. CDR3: CASRHNRDNGYEQYF. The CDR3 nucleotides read TGTGCCAGCAGGCATAATAGGGACAACGGCTACGAGCAGTACTTC.